This TCR beta chain was profiled in a study of T cell responses to AZD1222 COVID-19 vaccine. Study in general: Second-dose timings of about 4 or about 12 weeks were pooled. Study-level results: Only a handful of AZD1222 recipients, several in all, had baseline seropositivity. Regions 160-218 and 743-854 held dominance among vaccine-associated CD4 TCRs, which spanned spike.

With respect to this clone: The antigen is undetermined.

The ends lost 0 bases at V and 5 bases at J; junction bases unmatched: 5. The CDR3 has 17 amino acids. Germline V gene sequence: CDR1 MNHNS, CDR2 SASEGT. Some clones are missing from TCRdb's copy, which holds only in-frame ones; the method was immunoSEQ multiplex PCR. The sample shows about 180,000 clones, 85% to 90% of them seen only once. The receptor was derived from an adult in good health. Sequenced material: peripheral blood, taken on day 0 of AZD1222 vaccination. The V and J genes are TRBV6-1 and TRBJ2-2; TRBD1 matches at 11 bases. The CDR3, as DNA: TGTGCCAGCAGTGAAGCCCTGGGACAGGGGGGGACCGGGGAGCTGTTTTTT. It codes for CASSEALGQGGTGELFF.